This is a list of T cell receptor beta chains from one sample in a study of cytomegalovirus exposure and HLA in healthy donors. Using immunoSEQ multiplex PCR, the repertoire was profiled, and TCRdb retains in-frame clones only, with some absent. The data hold 200,000 to 300,000 clones, with around four fifths observed a single time. The material sequenced was PBMCs. These receptor sequences come from a boy between 10 and 17 years old in good health and CMV-seronegative. Each CDR3 is given with its conserved first and last residue. D genes are given only for firm matches. Rows may omit the clone size; those that give it use once, few, many or a size class.

NA TRBJ1-4 13 TRBV10-3 TRBD1 TGTGCCACCCAGACAGGGTCTAATGAAAAACTGTTTTTT CATQTGSNEKLFF
NA TRBJ2-7 14 TRBV7-8 NA TGTGCCAGCAGCCCGAAGCTACTAGAATACGAGCAGTACTTC CASSPKLLEYEQYF
NA TRBJ1-1 14 TRBV11-2 TRBD1 TGTGCCAGCAGCAGAACAGGGGGGAACACTGAAGCTTTCTTT CASSRTGGNTEAFF
NA TRBJ2-7 14 TRBV14 NA TGTGCCAGCAGCCAGGTTACAGGTCATCGCGAGCAGTACTTC CASSQVTGHREQYF
NA TRBJ2-7 15 TRBV4-2 TRBD1 TGTGCCAGCAGCCATAACCGGGACAGACGATACGAGCAGTACTTC CASSHNRDRRYEQYF
NA TRBJ2-5 15 TRBV30 TRBD2 TGTGCCTGGAGTAAAGGACTAGCGGGGGAAGAGACCCAGTACTTC CAWSKGLAGEETQYF
NA TRBJ1-3 12 TRBV27 NA TGTGCCAGCAGTTTGGGGGAGGACACCATATATTTT CASSLGEDTIYF
NA TRBJ1-3 17 TRBV5-1 NA TGCGCCAGCAGCTTGCGGGACGGGGGAAGCTCTGGAAACACCATATATTTT CASSLRDGGSSGNTIYF
NA TRBJ1-5 15 TRBV6-5 TRBD1 TGTGCCAGCAGCCGACTCGGGACAGGCTATCAGCCCCAGCATTTT CASSRLGTGYQPQHF
NA TRBJ1-1 12 TRBV6-5 NA TGTGCCAGTGGACAGTCGAACACTGAAGCTTTCTTT CASGQSNTEAFF
NA TRBJ2-5 15 TRBV4-2 TRBD2 TGTGCCAGCAGCCAAGATCTTGGGACTAGCGCGACCCAGTACTTC CASSQDLGTSATQYF
NA TRBJ2-2 16 TRBV5-6 TRBD2 TGTGCCAGCAGCGATGGGAGGGGCTCGTTAACCGGGGAGCTGTTTTTT CASSDGRGSLTGELFF
NA TRBJ2-7 13 TRBV7-3 NA TGTGCCAGCAGTAGGGACAACTCCTACGAGCAGTACTTC CASSRDNSYEQYF
NA TRBJ2-7 14 TRBV4-2 NA TGTGCCAGCAGCCAGGTGACTAGCTCCTACGAGCAGTACTTC CASSQVTSSYEQYF
NA TRBJ1-2 14 TRBV10-3 TRBD1 TGTGCCATCAGTGAAAGGCAGGGGGCGCGGGGCTACACCTTC CAISERQGARGYTF
once TRBJ1-2 14 TRBV5-4 NA TGTGCCAGCAGCTTGACCTCAGGGAACTATGGCTACACCTTC CASSLTSGNYGYTF
few TRBJ1-2 13 TRBV29-1 NA TGCAGCGTTGAAGATGTCAGGGCTGGGGGCTACACCTTC CSVEDVRAGGYTF
NA TRBJ2-7 15 TRBV7-6 TRBD2 TGTGCCAGCAGCTTAGGAAAGCGGGAGGTTAGCGGGCAGTACTTC CASSLGKREVSGQYF
once TRBJ2-3 17 TRBV9 TRBD2 TGTGCCAGCAGCGCGGGACTAGCGGGTCGGGGCCCAGATACGCAGTATTTT CASSAGLAGRGPDTQYF
NA TRBJ2-5 17 TRBV13 TRBD1 TGTGCCAGCAGCCAAAATCCGGGACAGGGGTACCAAGAGACCCAGTACTTC CASSQNPGQGYQETQYF
NA TRBJ2-5 16 TRBV4-2 TRBD2 TGTGCCAGCAGCCAAGGGGGAGGGATTTGGGGAGAGACCCAGTACTTC CASSQGGGIWGETQYF
NA TRBJ1-5 15 TRBV6-5 NA TGTGCCAGCAGTTCAGGCCCCGGATCGAGTCAGCCCCAGCATTTT CASSSGPGSSQPQHF
NA TRBJ1-5 14 TRBV19 TRBD1 TGTGCCAGTAGTACCCAGGGGGTCAATCAGCCCCAGCATTTT CASSTQGVNQPQHF
few TRBJ2-3 11 TRBV20-1 NA TGCAGTGCTAGAGTTCGGGATACGCAGTATTTT CSARVRDTQYF
NA TRBJ2-1 16 TRBV7-6 NA TGTGCCAGCAGCCCGGTTGGGGGGAGTGGTAGTAATGAGCAGTTCTTC CASSPVGGSGSNEQFF
NA TRBJ2-7 14 TRBV11-3 NA TGTGCCAGCAGCATGATACAGGGAGGGTCCGAGCAGTACTTC CASSMIQGGSEQYF
NA TRBJ2-2 14 TRBV5-4 TRBD2 TGTGCCAGCACCCCACGGGGGGGCACCGGGGAGCTGTTTTTT CASTPRGGTGELFF
NA TRBJ2-3 17 TRBV21-1 NA TGTGCCAGCAGCAAAGAGGCGACGGGGGAAGACACAGATACGCAGTATTTT CASSKEATGEDTDTQYF
NA TRBJ1-1 14 TRBV27 NA TGTGCCAGCAGTGCCACAGGGTCCCACACTGAAGCTTTCTTT CASSATGSHTEAFF
NA TRBJ1-1 13 TRBV30 TRBD1 TGTGCCTGGAGCCCGGACAGGGATGCTGAAGCTTTCTTT CAWSPDRDAEAFF
NA TRBJ2-3 14 TRBV5-1 TRBD1 TGCGCCAGCAGCTCCTGGACAGGAGAGAATACGCAGTATTTT CASSSWTGENTQYF
NA TRBJ1-2 13 TRBV6-5 TRBD1 TGTGCCAGCAGTAATACAGGGGGGTATGGCTACACCTTC CASSNTGGYGYTF
NA TRBJ1-5 14 TRBV19 NA TGTGCCAGTAGTATAGACCTTGAGAATCAGCCCCAGCATTTT CASSIDLENQPQHF
NA TRBJ2-3 11 TRBV7-9 NA TGTGCCAGCAGCTTACGAGATACGCAGTATTTT CASSLRDTQYF
NA TRBJ1-5 14 TRBV27 NA TGTGCCAGCAGTGTACAGGGTAGCAATCAGCCCCAGCATTTT CASSVQGSNQPQHF
NA TRBJ1-5 15 TRBV6-1 TRBD1 TGTGCCAGCAGTGGTGCAGGGACAGCCAATCAGCCCCAGCATTTT CASSGAGTANQPQHF
NA TRBJ2-7 13 TRBV29-1 TRBD1 TGCAGCGTTGCTAGGACAGGGCCGTACGAGCAGTACTTC CSVARTGPYEQYF
NA TRBJ2-1 14 TRBV6-1 TRBD1 TGTGCCAGCACTGGACAGGGTCTCTACAATGAGCAGTTCTTC CASTGQGLYNEQFF
NA TRBJ1-2 14 TRBV6-1 NA TGTGCCAGCAGTGCACAACAGGTTTTGAGTGGCTACACCTTC CASSAQQVLSGYTF
NA TRBJ2-5 12 TRBV2 NA TGTGCCAGCAGCGAGGTCCCAGAGACCCAGTACTTC CASSEVPETQYF
few TRBJ2-2 16 TRBV11-3 NA TGTGCCAGCAGCTACCAGGGGAGTAGGGGCACCGGGGAGCTGTTTTTT CASSYQGSRGTGELFF
few TRBJ2-7 14 TRBV30 NA TGTGCCTGGAGTCCGGGTGGGGGACTGAACGAGCAGTACTTC CAWSPGGGLNEQYF
NA TRBJ2-1 15 TRBV11-1 TRBD1 TGTGCCAGCAGCCCCGGGACAGGGCCCTACAATGAGCAGTTCTTC CASSPGTGPYNEQFF